These 21 T cell receptor beta chains came from one sample sequenced in a study of cytomegalovirus exposure and HLA in healthy donors listed by TCRdb under 2017. Libraries were prepared through the immunoSEQ multiplex PCR assay. TCRdb holds this immuneACCESS table with in-frame rearrangements only. Some clones are missing; in checked studies, unresolved V genes explain under half, and the rest has no known cause. The sample contains more than 250,000 clones, 75% to 90% of them found a single time. The ten largest clones capture roughly 1.2% of the sample. The sequencing input was PBMCs. These receptors were taken from a woman in her 30s in good health and CMV-seropositive.

The V and J genes are TRBV7-8 and TRBJ1-6; D gene ambiguous. Germline CDR1 reads SGHVS; CDR2 reads FQNEAQ. The CDR3 extends over 18 amino acids. Trimming stripped 5 bases from V and 3 bases from J, with 20 bases between. The CDR3 DNA sequence: TGTGCCAGCAGCCCACTGCCGACCCGTAGTTTCTATAATTCACCCCTCCACTTT. Translated: CASSPLPTRSFYNSPLHF.

This clone was detected only once. The chain carries TRBV6-1 and TRBJ2-1; D may correspond to TRBD1 or TRBD2 (5 bases each). The germline gives CDR1 MNHNS, CDR2 SASEGT. Trimming left V 6 bases short and J 7 bases short, with 16 bases between. The length of the CDR3 is 14 residues. CDR3 sequence (DNA): TGTGCCAGCAGCGTTTTTCGGGGCGGGAATGAGCAGTTCTTC. Encoded protein: CASSVFRGGNEQFF.

This clone has more than one count but fewer than ten. In nucleotides, the CDR3 is TGTGCCAGCAGTTCAGCGGGAGCGGCCTACAATGAGCAGTTCTTC. This codes for CASSSAGAAYNEQFF. The V call is TRBV28, the J call TRBJ2-1, with 8 bases lining up with TRBD2. The CDR3 extends over 15 amino acids. Germline V gene data show CDR1 as MDHEN and CDR2 as SYDVKM. The V segment lost 4 bases and the J segment 2 bases; nucleotides outside the gene matches: 4.

This clone was counted a single time. The same CDR3 can be traced to other DNA sequences in this sample. The chain is built from TRBV15 and TRBJ2-5, with D tentatively TRBD2 (6 bases). V was trimmed by 3 bases and J by 7 bases, leaving 6 bases between them. The CDR3 sequence is 11 residues long. From germline, CDR1 is LNHNV and CDR2 YYDKDF (reference sequence). CDR3 in DNA: TGTGCCACCAGCAGGGAGGGGACCCAGTACTTC. The encoded protein is CATSREGTQYF.

This rearrangement joins TRBV5-1 to TRBJ2-7; 8 positions agree with TRBD2. V lost 0 bases to trimming and J lost 0 bases; unmatched junction nucleotides: 2. This CDR3 spans 15 amino acids. CDR1 SGHRS and CDR2 YFSETQ come from the germline V gene. This CDR3 is CASSLVAGGSYEQYF. CDR3 coding DNA: TGCGCCAGCAGCTTGGTGGCGGGGGGCTCCTACGAGCAGTACTTC.

The chain couples TRBV6-1 to TRBJ1-6; D gene uncertain. In germline, CDR1 is MNHNS, CDR2 SASEGT. V was shortened by 0 bases and J by 11 bases, with 11 bases between the two germline ends. The CDR3 has 14 residues. The CDR3, as DNA: TGTGCCAGCAGTGAAGCTCCGGGCCGACCACCCCTCCACTTT. Its translation is CASSEAPGRPPLHF.

This clone has just a few counts. Written as DNA, the CDR3 is TGTGCCAGCAGTGGGGGCCTTCAGCCCCAGCATTTT. This translates into CASSGGLQPQHF. The chain recombines TRBV25-1 with TRBJ1-5; a weak D match, TRBD1 (5 bases). Germline V CDR1 and CDR2: MGHDK, SYGVNS. This CDR3 is 12 amino acids long. Trimming removed 4 bases from V and 6 bases from J, with 7 bases in between.

The chain employs TRBV30 and TRBJ2-2; no clear D. Germline V gene sequence: CDR1 GTSNPN, CDR2 SVGIG (reference sequence). The CDR3 has 16 residues. Deletions cut 2 bases from V and 5 bases from J, with 18 bases between. CDR3 region: CAWSTPVSGWTGELFF. The DNA for the CDR3 is TGTGCCTGGAGTACCCCTGTGAGTGGTTGGACCGGGGAGCTGTTTTTT.

This chain joins TRBV30 and TRBJ2-7; maybe TRBD1 (7 bases). The CDR3 spans 16 residues. Germline CDR1 GTSNPN, CDR2 SVGIG (reference sequence). V lost 1 base to trimming and J lost 6 bases, with 22 bases between them. CDR3: CAWSETGAGGYLEQYF. The DNA of the CDR3 is TGTGCCTGGAGTGAAACAGGGGCCGGGGGTTATCTCGAGCAGTACTTC.

The rearrangement uses TRBV4-3 and TRBJ2-7; D remains unclear. The CDR3 extends over 15 amino acids. From germline, CDR1 is LGHNA and CDR2 YSLEER. Deletions cut 2 bases from V and 0 bases from J, with 11 bases between. In DNA, the CDR3 is TGCGCCAGCAGCCAAAACCCGAGGAGCTCCTACGAGCAGTACTTC. Its protein product is CASSQNPRSSYEQYF.

This clone was picked up one time. V and J are TRBV27 and TRBJ1-4; 11 bases line up with TRBD1. The CDR3 totals 15 residues. Germline V lookup: CDR1 MNHEY, CDR2 SMNVEV (reference sequence). V lost 5 bases and J lost 8; bases outside the gene matches: 7. CDR3 region: CASSADRGRQEKLFF. The DNA for the CDR3 is TGTGCCAGCAGTGCGGACAGGGGGCGCCAGGAAAAACTGTTTTTT.

This chain uses TRBV30 with TRBJ1-3; perhaps TRBD1 as D (5 bases). Looked up from germline, CDR1 is GTSNPN and CDR2 is SVGIG (reference sequence). V was cut by 5 bases and J by 3 bases, with 14 bases left in between. There are 14 residues in the CDR3. In DNA form, the CDR3 reads TGTGCCTGGGGGACTGGTGTTGTTGGAAACACCATATATTTT. Its protein product is CAWGTGVVGNTIYF.

J is TRBJ2-2 and V is TRBV28; TRBD1 agrees at 9 bases. The CDR3 covers 15 residues. Trimming removed 2 bases from V and 4 bases from J; junction bases left unmatched: 2. From germline, CDR1 is MDHEN and CDR2 SYDVKM. For the CDR3, the DNA is TGTGCCAGCAGTTTACTGGACAGGGGCACCGGGGAGCTGTTTTTT. This encodes CASSLLDRGTGELFF.

The chain uses TRBV4-2 and TRBJ2-7, with D hard to call. The germline V and J ends were trimmed by 0 bases and 7 bases, with 13 bases remaining between them. The CDR3 has 14 amino acids. Germline CDR1 LGHNA, CDR2 YNFKEQ. The CDR3 nucleotides are TGTGCCAGCAGCCAAGACGAGACCTTGGGGGAGCAGTACTTC. Encoded protein: CASSQDETLGEQYF.

This rearrangement joins TRBV13 to TRBJ1-5; 7 bases are a match to TRBD1. The V gene's germline CDR1 is PRHDT and CDR2 FYEKMQ (reference sequence). The length of the CDR3 is 16 residues. V lost 0 bases and J lost 4; bases outside the gene matches: 6. DNA of the CDR3: TGTGCCAGCAGCTTAGGACAGGGGAGACTAAATCAGCCCCAGCATTTT. It yields the protein CASSLGQGRLNQPQHF.

The sample holds one count of this clone. The gene calls are TRBV4-3 and TRBJ2-7; TRBD1 matches at 7 bases. This CDR3 spans 13 amino acids. Germline V gene data show CDR1 as LGHNA and CDR2 as YSLEER. Losses at the gene ends were 4 bases for V and 5 bases for J; bases not matched to a gene: 5. The CDR3 here is CASSRVTGDEQYF. CDR3 coding DNA: TGCGCCAGCAGCCGTGTCACAGGGGACGAGCAGTACTTC.

The chain carries TRBV2 and TRBJ2-5; D might be TRBD1 (5 bases). Trimming cost V 5 bases and J 2 bases, with 9 bases left between them. Looked up from germline, CDR1 is SNHLY and CDR2 is FYNNEI. The CDR3 has 13 residues. DNA for the CDR3: TGTGCCAGCAGTCTAGACAGACAAGAGACCCAGTACTTC. Amino acids: CASSLDRQETQYF.

CDR3 nucleotides: TGTGCCAGCAGCCCGGGTCTAGCCTATCGAACAGGGGACTATGGCTACACCTTC. Translation gives CASSPGLAYRTGDYGYTF. The rearrangement joins TRBV9 to TRBJ1-2; 7 bases are a match to TRBD1. The CDR3 extends over 18 amino acids. Germline values: CDR1 SGDLS, CDR2 YYNGEE. J was trimmed by 3 bases and V by 4 bases; bases with no gene match: 18.

CDR3 bases: TGTGCCAGCAGTTACTCGATTCGGGGGGCCGGCACTGAAGCTTTCTTT. It yields the protein CASSYSIRGAGTEAFF. The V call is TRBV6-5, the J call TRBJ1-1; a possible D gene is TRBD1 (6 bases). The V gene's germline CDR1 is MNHEY and CDR2 SVGAGI. V was clipped by 0 bases and J by 4 bases, with 15 bases between them. This CDR3 is built from 16 residues.

The genes are TRBV6-6 and TRBJ2-7; TRBD1 matches at 7 bases. With 5 bases clipped from V and 4 bases from J, the junction kept 8 bases outside the gene matches. The CDR3 has 14 residues. Germline V gene data show CDR1 as MNHNY and CDR2 as SVGAGI (reference sequence). The CDR3 bases are TGTGCCAGCAGTCCTACGCAGGGGGAGTACGAGCAGTACTTC. Amino acid sequence: CASSPTQGEYEQYF.

This sequence joins TRBV5-6 and TRBJ1-2; weak D call: TRBD1 (5 bases). V was shortened by 1 base and J by 4 bases, with 17 bases between the two germline ends. From germline, CDR1 is SGHDT and CDR2 YYEEEE. This CDR3 contains 16 residues. In nucleotides, the CDR3 is TGTGCCAGCAGCTTGAGACAGTCCGAGACCCCCTATGGCTACACCTTC. Encoded protein: CASSLRQSETPYGYTF. The full variable domain, rest sourced from reference TRBV5-6 and TRBJ1-2, is DAGVTQSPTHLIKTRGQQVTLRCSPKSGHDTVSWYQQALGQGPQFIFQYYEEEERQRGNFPDRFSGHQFPNYSSELNVNALLLGDSALYLCASSLRQSETPYGYTFGSGTRLTVV.